This T cell receptor (beta chain) was observed in a study of blood T cell repertoires in COVID-19. About the research overall: Italy, Spain and the United States were the sources of the convalescent and acute COVID-19 samples. The analysed material was cDNA or gDNA that came from T cells, B-cell-depleted T cells, or PBMCs.

The V gene's germline CDR1 is SGHTA and CDR2 FQGNSA. V trimming: 6 bases; J trimming: 5 bases; junction bases outside the gene matches: 2. CDR3 size: 14 residues. In the authors' workflow: Cell counts per sample came from amplifying reference gene primers. Data came from immunoSEQ multiplex PCR; TCRdb stores just in-frame clones and leaves some out. Clone size and V and J calls were adopted from that table, with D and trimming inferred from the DNA. Among approximately 61,000 clones listed, 85% were seen once. This sequence originates from a man in his 70s with acute or convalescent COVID-19. This rearrangement joins TRBV7-2 to TRBJ2-7; 15 bases fit TRBD2. The sequencing sample was made of peripheral blood. DNA for the CDR3: TGTGCCAGCAGTAGGACTAGCGGGGGGGACGAGCAGTACTTC. This translates into CASSRTSGGDEQYF.